The 17 T cell receptor beta chains below were found in one sample sequenced in a study of identifying expanded T cells in peripheral blood. Here immunoSEQ multiplex PCR was the method, and the copy in TCRdb shows in-frame clones only, minus some. The sample has approximately 86,000 clones, around 84% seen once. Sequencing used blood. The receptors here all came from a person between 18 and 75 years old in good health.

The rearrangement joins TRBV5-4 to TRBJ1-1, with TRBD1 matching 7 bases. V trimming: 1 base; J trimming: 7 bases; junction bases outside the gene matches: 7. Per germline, CDR1 SGHNT and CDR2 YYREEE (reference sequence). This CDR3 contains 14 residues. In DNA, the CDR3 is TGTGCCAGCAGCTTGTGGGGACAGATAGTTGAAGCTTTCTTT. It is translated as CASSLWGQIVEAFF.

The chain uses TRBV27 and TRBJ1-1; D might be TRBD1 (6 bases). The germline V and J ends were trimmed by 5 bases and 0 bases, with 10 bases remaining between them. Germline lookup yields CDR1 MNHEY and CDR2 SMNVEV (reference sequence). The length of the CDR3 is 14 residues. CDR3 loop: CASSVQGVNTEAFF. The CDR3 DNA is TGTGCCAGCAGTGTACAGGGTGTGAACACTGAAGCTTTCTTT.

The chain is built from TRBV9 and TRBJ1-4; no clear D gene. In germline, CDR1 is SGDLS, CDR2 YYNGEE. The CDR3 extends over 18 amino acids. The V end lost 0 bases, the J end lost 4 bases, and 19 bases lay between the germline ends. As DNA, the CDR3 is TGTGCCAGCAGCGTAGGCCGTCCCCAAAACTCTTATAATGAAAAACTGTTTTTT. Protein: CASSVGRPQNSYNEKLFF.

This chain joins TRBV9 and TRBJ2-7; D unresolved. V gave up 0 bases and J gave up 2 bases, with 9 bases separating them. This CDR3 is 14 amino acids long. Per the germline V gene, CDR1 is SGDLS and CDR2 is YYNGEE. CDR3 in amino acids: CASSVDMNPYEQYF. CDR3 in DNA: TGTGCCAGCAGCGTAGATATGAACCCCTACGAGCAGTACTTC.

The chain has TRBV7-9 and TRBJ1-2, with TRBD1 matching 7 bases. Germline CDR1 reads SEHNR; CDR2 reads FQNEAQ (reference sequence). The length of the CDR3 is 16 residues. V dropped 4 bases and J dropped 5; count of bases not matched to a gene: 13. CDR3 loop: CASSSTSRDRLYGYTF. The CDR3 DNA is TGTGCCAGCAGCTCCACCTCTCGGGACAGATTATATGGCTACACCTTC.

J is TRBJ2-7 and V is TRBV21-1. TRBV21-1 represents a pseudogene. The CDR3 runs to 17 residues. Here the CDR3 reads CASSKWGGRYLIYEQYF. The CDR3, as DNA: TGTGCCAGCAGCAAGTGGGGTGGGCGATACCTTATCTACGAGCAGTACTTC.

The CDR3 DNA sequence: TGTGCCAGCAGTGGGAACAATCAGTGGTACACCTTC. This codes for CASSGNNQWYTF. This sequence joins TRBV2 and TRBJ1-2; D is unresolved. CDR1 and CDR2 (germline): SNHLY, FYNNEI. V was cut by 4 bases and J by 11 bases, with 14 bases left in between. The CDR3 totals 12 residues. Together with reference TRBV2 and TRBJ1-2, the CDR3 gives the full variable domain: EPEVTQTPSHQVTQMGQEVILRCVPISNHLYFYWYRQILGQKVEFLVSFYNNEISEKSEIFDDQFSVERPDGSNFTLKIRSTKLEDSAMYFCASSGNNQWYTFGSGTRLTVV.

The gene calls are TRBV14 and TRBJ2-6, with D unclear. The CDR3 spans 17 residues. Germline assignment: CDR1 SGHDN and CDR2 FVKESK. Trimming took 1 base from V and 3 from J, leaving 13 bases between them. The CDR3 here is CASSQVTRSGGANVLTF. The CDR3 nucleotides read TGTGCCAGCAGCCAAGTGACTCGGTCAGGTGGGGCCAACGTCCTGACTTTC.

The chain combines TRBV4-3 with TRBJ1-1, with D possibly being TRBD1 (6 bases). Germline assignment: CDR1 LGHNA and CDR2 YSLEER. The CDR3 runs to 15 residues. V lost 1 base, J lost 3 bases, and 12 bases lay in between. The CDR3 reads CASSQGLGGHTEAFF. The CDR3 nucleotides are TGCGCCAGCAGCCAAGGTCTTGGGGGCCACACTGAAGCTTTCTTT.

This chain connects TRBV19 to TRBJ1-2, with D hard to call. This CDR3 region has 15 residues. CDR1 is LNHDA, CDR2 SQIVND, per germline (reference sequence). The V end was cut by 6 bases, the J end by 0 bases, with 14 bases between. The DNA of the CDR3 is TGTGCCAGTAGCCCTGAATTGGGCGCTAACTATGGCTACACCTTC. Translating gives CASSPELGANYGYTF.

The chain links TRBV10-3 to TRBJ1-1; TRBD1 might be the D (6 bases). CDR1 and CDR2 from the germline V gene are ENHRY and SYGVKD. The CDR3 totals 15 residues. V dropped 8 bases and J dropped 0 bases, with 16 bases sitting between them. In DNA form, the CDR3 reads TGTGCCATCCGTAGGGGGATCGGAGTGAACACTGAAGCTTTCTTT. Translating gives CAIRRGIGVNTEAFF.

The chain combines TRBV5-8 with TRBJ2-7, with unresolved D. V lost 1 base, J lost 7 bases, and 15 bases lay in between. The germline CDR1 and CDR2 sequences are SGHTS and YDEGEE. The CDR3 contains 14 residues. The CDR3 nucleotides are TGTGCCAGCAGCTTGTGGGGTTATCCAAGGGAGCAGTACTTC. Protein product: CASSLWGYPREQYF.

The CDR3 reads CASSASNEKLFF. The DNA of the CDR3 is TGTGCCAGCAGCGCCTCAAATGAAAAACTGTTTTTT. The chain uses TRBV9 and TRBJ1-4; D is unclear. Germline V gene data show CDR1 as SGDLS and CDR2 as YYNGEE. The CDR3 loop spans 12 amino acids. The ends were cut back, 3 bases at V and 5 bases at J, with 5 bases in the middle. The full variable domain, completed using reference TRBV9 and TRBJ1-4, is DSGVTQTPKHLITATGQRVTLRCSPRSGDLSVYWYQQSLDQGLQFLIQYYNGEERAKGNILERFSAQQFPDLHSELNLSSLELGDSALYFCASSASNEKLFFGSGTQLSVL.

This clone was recorded at least ten times. This chain uses TRBV7-9 with TRBJ1-2; possible D gene TRBD1, 6 bases. CDR1 is SEHNR, CDR2 FQNEAQ, per germline (reference sequence). V was clipped by 4 bases and J by 6 bases, with 15 bases between them. This CDR3 is 14 amino acids long. CDR3 protein: CASSSTGKGNGYTF. The CDR3 DNA reads TGTGCCAGCAGCTCTACAGGGAAGGGGAATGGCTACACCTTC. Complete variable domain (other parts from reference TRBV7-9 and TRBJ1-2): DTGVSQNPRHKITKRGQNVTFRCDPISEHNRLYWYRQTLGQGPEFLTYFQNEAQLEKSRLLSDRFSAERPKGSFSTLEIQRTEQGDSAMYLCASSSTGKGNGYTFGSGTRLTVV.

The V gene is TRBV5-6, the J gene TRBJ2-7, with no clear D. Germline assignment: CDR1 SGHDT and CDR2 YYEEEE. The length of the CDR3 is 13 residues. Trimming took off 3 bases at V and 3 bases at J, with 10 bases between the two ends. The CDR3 sequence: CASSSPWDYEQYF. DNA for the CDR3: TGTGCCAGCAGCTCCCCTTGGGACTACGAGCAGTACTTC.

Regarding this clone: The junction departs from germline at one end; a sequencing error may be responsible. Other nucleotide sequences in the sample specify the same CDR3. The rearrangement links TRBV2 to TRBJ1-4, with D perhaps matching TRBD1 (6 bases). Germline assignment: CDR1 SNHLY and CDR2 FYNNEI. The CDR3 is 16 amino acids. In DNA, the CDR3 is TGTGCCAGCAGTGATGGGGGCCTTGCAACCAATGAAAAACTGTTTTTT. Protein: CASSDGGLATNEKLFF.

The rearrangement uses TRBV7-5 and TRBJ2-7. TRBV7-5 is reported as a pseudogene. This CDR3 comprises 17 residues. CDR3 bases: TGTGCCAGAAGCTGGCCGGGCCCCCTTTTTCCTGGGTACGAGCAGTACTTC. It specifies CARSWPGPLFPGYEQYF.